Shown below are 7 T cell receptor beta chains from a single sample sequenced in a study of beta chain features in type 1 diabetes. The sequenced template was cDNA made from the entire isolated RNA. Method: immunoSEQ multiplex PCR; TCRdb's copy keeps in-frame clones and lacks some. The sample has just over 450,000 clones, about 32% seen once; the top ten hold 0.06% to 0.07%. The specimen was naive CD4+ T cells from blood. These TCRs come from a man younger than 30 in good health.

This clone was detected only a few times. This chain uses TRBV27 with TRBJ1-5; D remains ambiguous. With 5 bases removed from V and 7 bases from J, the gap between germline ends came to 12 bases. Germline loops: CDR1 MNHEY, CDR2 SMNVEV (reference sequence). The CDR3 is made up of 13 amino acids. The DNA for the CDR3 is TGTGCCAGCAGTGAGGATCGTTGGCAGCCCCAGCATTTT. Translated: CASSEDRWQPQHF.

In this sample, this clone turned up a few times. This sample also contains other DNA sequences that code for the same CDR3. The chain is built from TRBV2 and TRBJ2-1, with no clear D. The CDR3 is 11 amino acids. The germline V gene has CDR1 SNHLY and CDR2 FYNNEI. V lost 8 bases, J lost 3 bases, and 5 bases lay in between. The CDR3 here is CASSYYNEQFF. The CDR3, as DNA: TGTGCCAGCTCATACTACAATGAGCAGTTCTTC.

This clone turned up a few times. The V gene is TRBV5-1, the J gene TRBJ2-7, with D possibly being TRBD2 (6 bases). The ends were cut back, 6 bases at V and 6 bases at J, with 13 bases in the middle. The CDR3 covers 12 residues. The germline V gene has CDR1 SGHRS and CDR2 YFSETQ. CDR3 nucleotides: TGCGCCAGCAAGGATGTGGAGGGCGAGCAGTACTTC. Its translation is CASKDVEGEQYF. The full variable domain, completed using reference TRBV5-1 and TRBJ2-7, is KAGVTQTPRYLIKTRGQQVTLSCSPISGHRSVSWYQQTPGQGLQFLFEYFSETQRNKGNFPGRFSGRQFSNSRSEMNVSTLELGDSALYLCASKDVEGEQYFGPGTRLTVT.

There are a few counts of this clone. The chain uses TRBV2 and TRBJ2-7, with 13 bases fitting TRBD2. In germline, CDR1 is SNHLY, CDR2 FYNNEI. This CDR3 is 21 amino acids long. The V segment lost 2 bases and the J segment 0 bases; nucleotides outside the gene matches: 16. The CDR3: CASSEFLEGGLAGPDSYEQYF. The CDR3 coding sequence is TGTGCCAGCAGTGAATTTCTTGAAGGGGGACTAGCGGGACCCGACTCCTACGAGCAGTACTTC.

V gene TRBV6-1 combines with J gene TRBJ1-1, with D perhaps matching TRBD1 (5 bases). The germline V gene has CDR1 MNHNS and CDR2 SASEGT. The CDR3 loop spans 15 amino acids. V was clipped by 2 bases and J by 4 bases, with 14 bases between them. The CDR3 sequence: CASSELAGLGTEAFF. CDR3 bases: TGTGCCAGCAGTGAACTCGCAGGGCTTGGCACTGAAGCTTTCTTT.

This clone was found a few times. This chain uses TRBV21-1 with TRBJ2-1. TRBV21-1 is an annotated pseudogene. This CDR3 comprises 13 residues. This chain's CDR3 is CASSDRANNEQFF. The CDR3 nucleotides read TGTGCCAGCAGCGACCGGGCCAACAATGAGCAGTTCTTC.

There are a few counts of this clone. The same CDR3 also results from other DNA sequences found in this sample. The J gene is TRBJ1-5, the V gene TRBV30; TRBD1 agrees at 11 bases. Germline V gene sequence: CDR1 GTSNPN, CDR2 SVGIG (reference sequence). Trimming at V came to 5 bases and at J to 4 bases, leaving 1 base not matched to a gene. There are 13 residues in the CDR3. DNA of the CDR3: TGTGCCTGGGGGGACAGGGGGAATCAGCCCCAGCATTTT. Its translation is CAWGDRGNQPQHF.